The 20 T cell receptor beta chains listed next were all sequenced from one sample in a study of T cells in localized non-small cell lung cancer. The method was immunoSEQ multiplex PCR; TCRdb's version includes in-frame clones alone and lacks a portion of them. Here the sample spans roughly 28,000 clones, approximately 78% being singletons. This material consisted of peripheral blood, taken before any cancer treatment. Every receptor here comes from a woman aged 35 to 70 with stage I lung adenocarcinoma.

The rearrangement links TRBV19 to TRBJ2-2; 7 nucleotides line up with TRBD2. Germline values: CDR1 LNHDA, CDR2 SQIVND (reference sequence). Unmatched junction bases numbered 4, after V lost 4 bases and J lost 5 bases. This CDR3 spans 14 amino acids. The CDR3 region has the DNA TGTGCCAGTAGTACCCAGCGGGGTACCGGGGAGCTGTTTTTT. Protein: CASSTQRGTGELFF.

The V call is TRBV7-9, the J call TRBJ1-3; the match to TRBD1 covers 11 bases. With V trimmed by 5 bases and J by 4 bases, 10 bases remained unmatched. The CDR3 runs to 17 residues. Germline-derived CDR1 and CDR2 are SEHNR and FQNEAQ (reference sequence). Here the CDR3 reads CASSLRTGGDSGNTIYF. CDR3 in DNA: TGTGCCAGCAGCCTGAGGACAGGGGGCGATTCCGGAAACACCATATATTTT.

In its sample, this clone is medium-sized. The chain employs TRBV27 and TRBJ1-5; D not resolved. The CDR3 runs to 13 residues. V was shortened by 2 bases and J by 2 bases, with 4 bases between the two germline ends. CDR1 is MNHEY and CDR2 is SMNVEV in the germline V gene (reference sequence). The CDR3 loop is CASSLTRNQPQHF. For the CDR3, the DNA is TGTGCCAGCAGTTTAACCCGCAATCAGCCCCAGCATTTT.

This chain connects TRBV9 to TRBJ2-2; no clear D. Germline lookup yields CDR1 SGDLS and CDR2 YYNGEE. The CDR3 runs 15 residues. Trimming shortened V by 2 bases and J by 0 bases, and 8 bases separated the two germline ends. CDR3 DNA sequence: TGTGCCAGCAGCGTTGGCACGTCGAACACCGGGGAGCTGTTTTTT. Translated: CASSVGTSNTGELFF.

This clone was found once. The CDR3 DNA is TGTGCCAGCAGTTACGGACGGAACTATGGCTACACCTTC. Translation: CASSYGRNYGYTF. This chain uses TRBV6-5 with TRBJ1-2; D remains unclear. The CDR3 has 13 residues. Trimming pared 2 bases from V and 2 bases from J, leaving 6 bases between. Per germline, CDR1 MNHEY and CDR2 SVGAGI.

This chain joins TRBV2 and TRBJ2-2; 9 bases align to TRBD2. From germline, CDR1 is SNHLY and CDR2 FYNNEI. J lost 6 bases, V lost 4 bases, and 9 bases had no gene match. The CDR3 covers 16 residues. The CDR3 DNA reads as TGTGCCAGCAGTGGCCCAGTAGCGGGGGCTTCCGGGGAGCTGTTTTTT. This codes for CASSGPVAGASGELFF.

CDR3 residues: CASSQRGSQNSPLHF. In DNA, the CDR3 is TGTGCCAGCAGTCAGAGAGGGAGTCAGAATTCACCCCTCCACTTT. The rearrangement joins TRBV2 to TRBJ1-6, with no clear D. The CDR3 is 15 residues long. Trimming cost V 5 bases and J 7 bases, with 15 bases left between them. Germline loops: CDR1 SNHLY, CDR2 FYNNEI.

In its sample, this clone was seen once. The chain joins TRBV11-3 to TRBJ2-7; D is unclear. Germline CDR1 and CDR2: SGHNT and YENEEA. This CDR3 has 15 amino acids. V was pared by 4 bases and J by 2 bases, with 15 bases between. In nucleotides, the CDR3 is TGTGCCAGCAGCTACGTCCCCGGACCCACCTACGAGCAGTACTTC. Protein: CASSYVPGPTYEQYF.

The V call is TRBV5-6, the J call TRBJ1-1; 9 positions match TRBD1. CDR1 SGHDT and CDR2 YYEEEE come from the germline V gene. V was pared by 4 bases and J by 1 base, with 5 bases of the junction left unmatched. The CDR3 runs to 15 residues. CDR3 protein: CASSPAGQGNTEAFF. CDR3 in DNA: TGTGCCAGCAGCCCGGCGGGACAGGGGAACACTGAAGCTTTCTTT.

With respect to this clone: The germline gene is not matched at one end of the junction; a read error may be the cause. The V call is TRBV5-7, the J call TRBJ2-6; D call uncertain. TRBV5-7 is treated as an ORF (open reading frame) with a function not yet certain. This CDR3 comprises 17 residues. The CDR3 nucleotides are TGTGCCAGCCATTTGATCTTGCGTAAAAGTCGGGCCAACATCCTGACTTTC. As protein: CASHLILRKSRANILTF.

The rearrangement uses TRBV18 and TRBJ2-2; 7 bases map to TRBD1. The CDR3 runs 15 residues. The J segment lost 1 base and the V segment lost 6 bases, leaving 5 bases of the junction unmatched. The germline V gene encodes CDR1 KGHSH and CDR2 LQKENI. The CDR3 is CASSGQAGNTGELFF. The CDR3 region has the DNA TGTGCCAGCTCCGGACAGGCAGGGAACACCGGGGAGCTGTTTTTT.

The chain carries TRBV12-5 and TRBJ2-7; D is perhaps TRBD2 (7 bases). The CDR3 has 15 residues. In germline, CDR1 is LGHNT, CDR2 FRNRAP. Trimming stripped 0 bases from V and 4 bases from J, with 13 bases between. Written as DNA, the CDR3 is TGTGCTAGTGGTTTGGTAACGGGGGGCGTATACGAGCAGTACTTC. This translates into CASGLVTGGVYEQYF.

The chain carries TRBV19 and TRBJ2-5; a weak D match, TRBD1 (6 bases). Trimming removed 7 bases at V and 5 bases at J, with 20 bases between. Germline V CDR1 and CDR2: LNHDA, SQIVND (reference sequence). The CDR3 is made up of 15 amino acids. The CDR3 bases are TGTGCCAGTATGGGGGCGTCTGGGGTCGGGGAGACCCAGTACTTC. Its translation: CASMGASGVGETQYF. Together with reference TRBV19 and TRBJ2-5, the CDR3 gives the full variable domain: DGGITQSPKYLFRKEGQNVTLSCEQNLNHDAMYWYRQDPGQGLRLIYYSQIVNDFQKGDIAEGYSVSREKKESFPLTVTSAQKNPTAFYLCASMGASGVGETQYFGPGTRLLVL.

The gene calls are TRBV5-1 and TRBJ1-1; 7 nucleotides agree with TRBD1. This CDR3 is 12 amino acids long. Germline CDR1 reads SGHRS; CDR2 reads YFSETQ. Trimming at V came to 4 bases and at J to 3 bases, leaving 0 bases not matched to a gene. The CDR3, as DNA: TGCGCCAGCAGCGGGACAGACACTGAAGCTTTCTTT. It yields the protein CASSGTDTEAFF.

The chain carries TRBV5-8 and TRBJ1-2; 8 bases line up with TRBD1. Germline values: CDR1 SGHTS, CDR2 YDEGEE. V lost 0 bases to trimming and J lost 8 bases; unmatched junction nucleotides: 9. CDR3 size: 15 residues. The DNA for the CDR3 is TGTGCCAGCAGCTTGGCAAGGACAGGGCTACGGGGCTACACCTTC. As protein: CASSLARTGLRGYTF.

Here the CDR3 reads CASSLGGRVNQPQHF. The CDR3 region has the DNA TGTGCCAGCAGCTTAGGCGGCAGGGTCAATCAGCCCCAGCATTTT. The chain is built from TRBV5-6 and TRBJ1-5, with D perhaps TRBD1 (5 bases). This CDR3 is built from 15 residues. From germline, CDR1 is SGHDT and CDR2 YYEEEE. With 2 bases removed from V and 3 bases from J, the gap between germline ends came to 12 bases.

This sequence joins TRBV4-3 and TRBJ2-5; D call uncertain. The germline V gene encodes CDR1 LGHNA and CDR2 YSLEER. Trimming removed 4 bases from V and 2 bases from J, with 14 bases in between. There are 15 residues in the CDR3. The CDR3 region is CASSPSAQFQETQYF. The CDR3 region has the DNA TGCGCCAGCAGCCCCTCCGCCCAGTTTCAAGAGACCCAGTACTTC.

This chain connects TRBV9 to TRBJ1-4; weak D call: TRBD1 (5 bases). There are 14 residues in the CDR3. Germline CDR1 and CDR2: SGDLS and YYNGEE. V was cut by 4 bases and J by 7 bases, with 14 bases left in between. The CDR3 DNA sequence: TGTGCCAGCAGCCCCTCGGGGCCATCTGAAAAACTGTTTTTT. As protein: CASSPSGPSEKLFF.

This chain connects TRBV9 to TRBJ2-7; 7 nucleotides match TRBD2. Germline loops: CDR1 SGDLS, CDR2 YYNGEE. The trim removed 4 bases at V and 6 bases at J, leaving 13 bases unmatched. This CDR3 spans 15 amino acids. The CDR3 reads CASSPWGEGLGEQYF. CDR3 DNA sequence: TGTGCCAGCAGCCCCTGGGGGGAGGGTCTGGGCGAGCAGTACTTC.

The rearrangement uses TRBV11-2 and TRBJ1-3; D unresolved. The ends were cut back, 5 bases at V and 2 bases at J, with 10 bases in the middle. Germline V gene sequence: CDR1 SGHAT, CDR2 FQNNGV. CDR3 length: 14 amino acids. The CDR3 protein is CASSSRLTGNTIYF. The DNA of the CDR3 is TGTGCCAGCAGCAGCCGATTGACTGGAAACACCATATATTTT.